The entry that follows covers one T cell receptor delta chain sequence. Its specificity is unknown. The data were obtained in a study of Vδ1+ human thymocytes. The study's findings and limits: The authors advised highly purified populations and single-cell validation. Thymic TRG and TRD repertoires appeared highly polyclonal, with Gaussian CDR3 length distributions. Many TRG clonotypes were shared between donors; TRD repertoires were essentially private.

The CDR3 loop spans 21 amino acids. Looked up from germline, CDR1 is TSWWSYY and CDR2 is QGS. The germline V and J ends were trimmed by 2 bases and 0 bases, with 28 bases remaining between them. Extracted RNA was reverse transcribed into cDNA. Pooled V-gene forward primers with one constant-region reverse primer generated the CDR3 amplicons by multiplex PCR. TCRdb called clones from the multiplex PCR reads again using CATT. The repertoire holds some 27,000 delta-chain clones, 7.4% seen once, with 0.8% to 1% in the top ten. This receptor was identified in a girl under three years old who had congenital heart surgery. This sequence joins TRDV1 and TRDJ1; D might be TRDD3 (6 bases). No J segment appears in TCRdb, so it was assigned here by matching the sequence to germline. The sequenced sample was Vdelta1+ gamma-delta thymocytes from the thymus. Subset meaning: FACS-sorted CD3+ TCRalphabeta- TCRVdelta1+ TCRVdelta2- thymocytes. CDR3 loop: CALGEASTAGYLFLYTDKLIF. CDR3 in DNA: TGTGCTCTTGGGGAAGCTTCTACGGCGGGATATTTGTTCTTATACACCGATAAACTCATCTTT.